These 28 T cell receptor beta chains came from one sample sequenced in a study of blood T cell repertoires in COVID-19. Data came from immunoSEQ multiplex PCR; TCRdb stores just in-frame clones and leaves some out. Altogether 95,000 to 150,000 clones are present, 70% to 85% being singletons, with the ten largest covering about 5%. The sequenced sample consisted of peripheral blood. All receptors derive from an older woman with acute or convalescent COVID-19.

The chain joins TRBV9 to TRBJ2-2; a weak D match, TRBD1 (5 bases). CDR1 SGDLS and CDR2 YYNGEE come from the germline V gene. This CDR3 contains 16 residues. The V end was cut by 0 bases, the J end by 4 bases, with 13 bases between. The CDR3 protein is CASSVESGQFTGELFF. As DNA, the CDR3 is TGTGCCAGCAGCGTAGAGTCAGGACAATTCACCGGGGAGCTGTTTTTT.

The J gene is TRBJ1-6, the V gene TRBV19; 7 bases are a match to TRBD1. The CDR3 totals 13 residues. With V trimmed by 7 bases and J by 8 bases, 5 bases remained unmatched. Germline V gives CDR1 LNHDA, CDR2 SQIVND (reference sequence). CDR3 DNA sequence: TGTGCCAGTAAAGGGGGCGGCTATTCACCCCTCCACTTT. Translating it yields CASKGGGYSPLHF. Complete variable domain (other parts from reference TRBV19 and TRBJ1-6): DGGITQSPKYLFRKEGQNVTLSCEQNLNHDAMYWYRQDPGQGLRLIYYSQIVNDFQKGDIAEGYSVSREKKESFPLTVTSAQKNPTAFYLCASKGGGYSPLHFGNGTRLTVT.

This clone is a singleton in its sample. CDR3 sequence: CASIPRDRATDTQYF. The CDR3 DNA follows: TGTGCCAGCATCCCCCGGGACAGGGCTACAGATACGCAGTATTTT. The rearrangement joins TRBV6-5 to TRBJ2-3; 9 nucleotides match TRBD1. CDR1 and CDR2 from the germline V gene are MNHEY and SVGAGI. The CDR3 has 15 residues. Trimming removed 7 bases from V and 3 bases from J; junction bases left unmatched: 8.

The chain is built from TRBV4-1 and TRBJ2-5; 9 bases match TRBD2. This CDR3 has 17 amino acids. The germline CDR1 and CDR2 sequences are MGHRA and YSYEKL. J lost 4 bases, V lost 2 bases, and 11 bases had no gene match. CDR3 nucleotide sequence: TGCGCCAGCAGCCAAACCCCCGGACTAGCGTCAGGAGAGACCCAGTACTTC. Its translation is CASSQTPGLASGETQYF.

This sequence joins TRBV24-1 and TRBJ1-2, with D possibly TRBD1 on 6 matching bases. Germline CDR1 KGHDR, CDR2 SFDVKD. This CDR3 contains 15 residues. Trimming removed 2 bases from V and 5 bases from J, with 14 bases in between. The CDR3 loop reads CATSDSRGAHYGYTF. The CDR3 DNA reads TGTGCCACCAGTGATTCCCGGGGGGCGCATTATGGCTACACCTTC.

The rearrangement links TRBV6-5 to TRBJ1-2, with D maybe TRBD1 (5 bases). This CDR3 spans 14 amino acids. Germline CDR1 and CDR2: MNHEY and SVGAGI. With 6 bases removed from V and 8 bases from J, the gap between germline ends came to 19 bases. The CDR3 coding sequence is TGTGCCAGCAGGGCTGACAGTACCCTTTGGGGCTACACCTTC. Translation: CASRADSTLWGYTF.

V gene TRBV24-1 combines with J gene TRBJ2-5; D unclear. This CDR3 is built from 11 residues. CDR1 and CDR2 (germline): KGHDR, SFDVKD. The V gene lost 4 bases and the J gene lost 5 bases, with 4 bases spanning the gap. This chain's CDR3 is CATSDRETQYF. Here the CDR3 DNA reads TGTGCCACCAGTGACCGTGAGACCCAGTACTTC.

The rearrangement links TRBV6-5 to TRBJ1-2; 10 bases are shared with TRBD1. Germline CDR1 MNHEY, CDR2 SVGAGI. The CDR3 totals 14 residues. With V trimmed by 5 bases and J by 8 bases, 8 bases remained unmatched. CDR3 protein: CASSLGTGDRGYTF. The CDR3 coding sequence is TGTGCCAGCAGTCTCGGGACAGGGGATCGAGGCTACACCTTC.

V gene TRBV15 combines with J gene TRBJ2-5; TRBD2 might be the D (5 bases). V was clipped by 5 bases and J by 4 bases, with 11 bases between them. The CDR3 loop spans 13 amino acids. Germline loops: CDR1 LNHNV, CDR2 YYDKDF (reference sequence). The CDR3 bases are TGTGCCACCAGCGGACTCCGCGCAGAGACCCAGTACTTC. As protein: CATSGLRAETQYF.

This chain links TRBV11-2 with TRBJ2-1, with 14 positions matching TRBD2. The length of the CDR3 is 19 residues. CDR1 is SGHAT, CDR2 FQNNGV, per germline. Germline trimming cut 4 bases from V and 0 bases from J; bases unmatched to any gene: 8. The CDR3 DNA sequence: TGTGCCAGCAGCTCCTGGACTAGCGGGGGGATTAGCTCCTACAATGAGCAGTTCTTC. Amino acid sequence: CASSSWTSGGISSYNEQFF.

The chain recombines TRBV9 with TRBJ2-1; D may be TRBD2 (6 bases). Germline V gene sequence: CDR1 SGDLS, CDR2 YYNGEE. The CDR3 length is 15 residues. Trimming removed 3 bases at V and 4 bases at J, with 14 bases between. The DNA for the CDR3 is TGTGCCAGCAGCGCAGCCGGGACTCCGTACAATGAGCAGTTCTTC. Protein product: CASSAAGTPYNEQFF.

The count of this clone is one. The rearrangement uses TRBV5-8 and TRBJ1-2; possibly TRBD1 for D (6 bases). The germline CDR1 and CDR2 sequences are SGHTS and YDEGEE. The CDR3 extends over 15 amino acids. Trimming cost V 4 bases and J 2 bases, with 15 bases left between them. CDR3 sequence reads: CASSPWEGTNYGYTF. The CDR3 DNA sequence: TGTGCCAGCAGCCCATGGGAAGGGACAAACTATGGCTACACCTTC.

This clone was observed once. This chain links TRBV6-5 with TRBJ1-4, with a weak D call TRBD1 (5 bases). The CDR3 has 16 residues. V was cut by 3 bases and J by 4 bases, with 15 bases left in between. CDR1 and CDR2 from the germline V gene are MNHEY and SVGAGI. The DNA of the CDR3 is TGTGCCAGCAGTTATGCAGAGCCGGGGGTTAATGAAAAACTGTTTTTT. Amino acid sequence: CASSYAEPGVNEKLFF.

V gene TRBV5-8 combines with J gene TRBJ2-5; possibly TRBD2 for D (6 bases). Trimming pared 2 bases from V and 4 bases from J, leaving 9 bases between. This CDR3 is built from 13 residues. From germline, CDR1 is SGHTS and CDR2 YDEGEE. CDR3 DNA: TGTGCCAGCAGCTTCGACGGGGGAGAGACCCAGTACTTC. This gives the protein CASSFDGGETQYF. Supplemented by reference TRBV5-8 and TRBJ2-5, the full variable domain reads EAGVTQSPTHLIKTRGQQATLRCSPISGHTSVYWYQQALGLGLQFLLWYDEGEERNRGNFPPRFSGRQFPNYSSELNVNALELEDSALYLCASSFDGGETQYFGPGTRLLVL.

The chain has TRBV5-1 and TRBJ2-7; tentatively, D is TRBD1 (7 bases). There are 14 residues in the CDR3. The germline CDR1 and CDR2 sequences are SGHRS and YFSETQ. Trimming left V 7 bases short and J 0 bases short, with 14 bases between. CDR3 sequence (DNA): TGCGCCAGCCAGCAGGGGGGAAGCTCCTACGAGCAGTACTTC. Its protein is CASQQGGSSYEQYF.

DNA of the CDR3: TGTGCCACCAGTGCGCTGGGCCAGGGCTACGAGCAGTACGTC. Translating it yields CATSALGQGYEQYV. The chain recombines TRBV24-1 with TRBJ2-7; D may be TRBD1 (5 bases). The CDR3 is 14 amino acids. V was shortened by 5 bases and J by 3 bases, with 13 bases between the two germline ends. Per the germline V gene, CDR1 is KGHDR and CDR2 is SFDVKD.

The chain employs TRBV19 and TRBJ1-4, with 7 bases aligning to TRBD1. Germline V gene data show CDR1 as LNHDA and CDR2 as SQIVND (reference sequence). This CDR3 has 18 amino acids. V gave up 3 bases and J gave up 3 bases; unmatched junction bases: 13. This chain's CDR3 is CASSMRRTGVYSNEKLFF. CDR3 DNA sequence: TGTGCCAGTAGTATGAGGAGAACAGGGGTTTATTCTAATGAAAAACTGTTTTTT.

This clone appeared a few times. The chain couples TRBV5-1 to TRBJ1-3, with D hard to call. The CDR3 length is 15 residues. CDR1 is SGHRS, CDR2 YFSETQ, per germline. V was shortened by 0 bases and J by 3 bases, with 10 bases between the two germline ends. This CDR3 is CASSLEPPIGNTIYF. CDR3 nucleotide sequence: TGCGCCAGCAGCTTGGAGCCACCCATTGGAAACACCATATATTTT.

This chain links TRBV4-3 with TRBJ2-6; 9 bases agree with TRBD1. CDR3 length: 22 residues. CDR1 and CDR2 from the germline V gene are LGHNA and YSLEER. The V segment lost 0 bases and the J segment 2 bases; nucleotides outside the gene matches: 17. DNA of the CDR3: TGCGCCAGCAGCCAAGACGGTAAGGATCATTGGGACAGGGTTACTGGGGCCAACGTCCTGACTTTC. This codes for CASSQDGKDHWDRVTGANVLTF.

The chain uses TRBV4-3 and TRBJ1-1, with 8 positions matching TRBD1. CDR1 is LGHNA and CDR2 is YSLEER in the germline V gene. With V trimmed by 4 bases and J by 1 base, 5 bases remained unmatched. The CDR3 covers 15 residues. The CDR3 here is CASSLSGQGNTEAFF. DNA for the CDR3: TGCGCCAGCAGCCTATCCGGACAGGGGAACACTGAAGCTTTCTTT.

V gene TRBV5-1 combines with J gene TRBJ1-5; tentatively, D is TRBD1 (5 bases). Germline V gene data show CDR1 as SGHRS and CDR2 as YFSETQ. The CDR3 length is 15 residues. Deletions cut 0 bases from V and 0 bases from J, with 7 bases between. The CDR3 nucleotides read TGCGCCAGCAGCTTGGTAGGGGATAGCAATCAGCCCCAGCATTTT. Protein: CASSLVGDSNQPQHF.

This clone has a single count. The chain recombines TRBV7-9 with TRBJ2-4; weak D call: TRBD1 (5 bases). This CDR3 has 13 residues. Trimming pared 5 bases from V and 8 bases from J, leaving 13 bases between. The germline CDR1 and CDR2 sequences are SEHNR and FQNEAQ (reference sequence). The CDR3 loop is CASSSDTTDIQYF. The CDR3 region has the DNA TGTGCCAGCAGCAGTGATACGACAGACATTCAGTACTTC.

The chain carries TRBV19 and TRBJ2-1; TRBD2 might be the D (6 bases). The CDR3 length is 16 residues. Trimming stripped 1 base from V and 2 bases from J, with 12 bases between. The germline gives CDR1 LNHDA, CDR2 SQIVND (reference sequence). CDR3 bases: TGTGCCAGTAGTATAGGAGCGGGCCCTCCCTACAATGAGCAGTTCTTC. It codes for CASSIGAGPPYNEQFF. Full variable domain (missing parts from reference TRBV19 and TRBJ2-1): DGGITQSPKYLFRKEGQNVTLSCEQNLNHDAMYWYRQDPGQGLRLIYYSQIVNDFQKGDIAEGYSVSREKKESFPLTVTSAQKNPTAFYLCASSIGAGPPYNEQFFGPGTRLTVL.

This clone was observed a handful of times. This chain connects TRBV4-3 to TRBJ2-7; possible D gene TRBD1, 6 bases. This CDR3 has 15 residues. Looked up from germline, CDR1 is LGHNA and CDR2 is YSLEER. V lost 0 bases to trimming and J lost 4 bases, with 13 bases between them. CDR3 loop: CASSQDWGLGYEQYF. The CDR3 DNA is TGCGCCAGCAGCCAAGATTGGGGGCTTGGATACGAGCAGTACTTC.

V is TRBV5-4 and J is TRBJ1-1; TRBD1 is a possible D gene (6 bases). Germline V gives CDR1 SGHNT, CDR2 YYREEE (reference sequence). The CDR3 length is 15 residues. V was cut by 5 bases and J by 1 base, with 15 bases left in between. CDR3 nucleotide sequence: TGTGCCAGCAGTCCCCCGGGACAACGGAACACTGAAGCTTTCTTT. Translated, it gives CASSPPGQRNTEAFF.

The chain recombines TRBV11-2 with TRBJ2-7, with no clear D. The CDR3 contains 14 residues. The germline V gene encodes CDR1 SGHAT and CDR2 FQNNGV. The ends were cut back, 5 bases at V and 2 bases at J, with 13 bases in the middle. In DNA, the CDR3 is TGTGCCAGCAGCCTATTTGCGGCGGCCTACGAGCAGTACGTC. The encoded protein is CASSLFAAAYEQYV.

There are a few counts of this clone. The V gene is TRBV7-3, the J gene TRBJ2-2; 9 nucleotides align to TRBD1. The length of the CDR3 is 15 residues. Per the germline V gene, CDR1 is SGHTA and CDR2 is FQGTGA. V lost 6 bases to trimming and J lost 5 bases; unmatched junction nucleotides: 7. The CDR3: CASRTGTGRTGELFF. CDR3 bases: TGTGCCAGCAGGACCGGGACAGGGAGGACCGGGGAGCTGTTTTTT. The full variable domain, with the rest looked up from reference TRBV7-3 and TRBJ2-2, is GAGVSQTPSNKVTEKGKYVELRCDPISGHTALYWYRQSLGQGPEFLIYFQGTGAADDSGLPNDRFFAVRPEGSVSTLKIQRTERGDSAVYLCASRTGTGRTGELFFGEGSRLTVL.

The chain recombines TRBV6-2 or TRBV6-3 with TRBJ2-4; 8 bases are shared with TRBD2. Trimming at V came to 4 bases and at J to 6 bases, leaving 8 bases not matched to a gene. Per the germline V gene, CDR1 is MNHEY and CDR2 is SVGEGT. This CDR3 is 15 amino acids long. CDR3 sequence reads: CASSSPYRGGNIQYF. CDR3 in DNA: TGTGCCAGCAGTTCCCCCTACCGGGGGGGAAACATTCAGTACTTC.